This TCR delta chain emerged from a study of gamma-delta chains in newborns, infants, children. In the study overall: Microbial exposure reportedly drives polyclonal innate γδ T cell expansion after birth.

For this clone: TCRdb's listed protein matches a much larger clone and diverges from this DNA's translation at residues 11 and 14, likely through a read error; the protein shown comes from the DNA.

TCRdb re-called the reads using CATT. The top ten hold over 12% of the sample, which has roughly 5,000 delta-chain clones, around 3% seen once. Source material: blood. This clonotype was sampled from a child who was a newborn, infant or young child, either healthy, febrile or measles-vaccinated (not recorded which).

The DNA of the CDR3 is TGTGCCTGTGACACGGGAGGGATACGCGGGGCAGCACAACCCTTCTTT. Translated: CACDTGGIRGAAQPFF. The rearrangement uses TRDV2 and TRDJ2; 8 bases are a match to TRDD3. Germline values: CDR1 GEAIGNYY, CDR2 EKD. The CDR3 consists of 16 residues.